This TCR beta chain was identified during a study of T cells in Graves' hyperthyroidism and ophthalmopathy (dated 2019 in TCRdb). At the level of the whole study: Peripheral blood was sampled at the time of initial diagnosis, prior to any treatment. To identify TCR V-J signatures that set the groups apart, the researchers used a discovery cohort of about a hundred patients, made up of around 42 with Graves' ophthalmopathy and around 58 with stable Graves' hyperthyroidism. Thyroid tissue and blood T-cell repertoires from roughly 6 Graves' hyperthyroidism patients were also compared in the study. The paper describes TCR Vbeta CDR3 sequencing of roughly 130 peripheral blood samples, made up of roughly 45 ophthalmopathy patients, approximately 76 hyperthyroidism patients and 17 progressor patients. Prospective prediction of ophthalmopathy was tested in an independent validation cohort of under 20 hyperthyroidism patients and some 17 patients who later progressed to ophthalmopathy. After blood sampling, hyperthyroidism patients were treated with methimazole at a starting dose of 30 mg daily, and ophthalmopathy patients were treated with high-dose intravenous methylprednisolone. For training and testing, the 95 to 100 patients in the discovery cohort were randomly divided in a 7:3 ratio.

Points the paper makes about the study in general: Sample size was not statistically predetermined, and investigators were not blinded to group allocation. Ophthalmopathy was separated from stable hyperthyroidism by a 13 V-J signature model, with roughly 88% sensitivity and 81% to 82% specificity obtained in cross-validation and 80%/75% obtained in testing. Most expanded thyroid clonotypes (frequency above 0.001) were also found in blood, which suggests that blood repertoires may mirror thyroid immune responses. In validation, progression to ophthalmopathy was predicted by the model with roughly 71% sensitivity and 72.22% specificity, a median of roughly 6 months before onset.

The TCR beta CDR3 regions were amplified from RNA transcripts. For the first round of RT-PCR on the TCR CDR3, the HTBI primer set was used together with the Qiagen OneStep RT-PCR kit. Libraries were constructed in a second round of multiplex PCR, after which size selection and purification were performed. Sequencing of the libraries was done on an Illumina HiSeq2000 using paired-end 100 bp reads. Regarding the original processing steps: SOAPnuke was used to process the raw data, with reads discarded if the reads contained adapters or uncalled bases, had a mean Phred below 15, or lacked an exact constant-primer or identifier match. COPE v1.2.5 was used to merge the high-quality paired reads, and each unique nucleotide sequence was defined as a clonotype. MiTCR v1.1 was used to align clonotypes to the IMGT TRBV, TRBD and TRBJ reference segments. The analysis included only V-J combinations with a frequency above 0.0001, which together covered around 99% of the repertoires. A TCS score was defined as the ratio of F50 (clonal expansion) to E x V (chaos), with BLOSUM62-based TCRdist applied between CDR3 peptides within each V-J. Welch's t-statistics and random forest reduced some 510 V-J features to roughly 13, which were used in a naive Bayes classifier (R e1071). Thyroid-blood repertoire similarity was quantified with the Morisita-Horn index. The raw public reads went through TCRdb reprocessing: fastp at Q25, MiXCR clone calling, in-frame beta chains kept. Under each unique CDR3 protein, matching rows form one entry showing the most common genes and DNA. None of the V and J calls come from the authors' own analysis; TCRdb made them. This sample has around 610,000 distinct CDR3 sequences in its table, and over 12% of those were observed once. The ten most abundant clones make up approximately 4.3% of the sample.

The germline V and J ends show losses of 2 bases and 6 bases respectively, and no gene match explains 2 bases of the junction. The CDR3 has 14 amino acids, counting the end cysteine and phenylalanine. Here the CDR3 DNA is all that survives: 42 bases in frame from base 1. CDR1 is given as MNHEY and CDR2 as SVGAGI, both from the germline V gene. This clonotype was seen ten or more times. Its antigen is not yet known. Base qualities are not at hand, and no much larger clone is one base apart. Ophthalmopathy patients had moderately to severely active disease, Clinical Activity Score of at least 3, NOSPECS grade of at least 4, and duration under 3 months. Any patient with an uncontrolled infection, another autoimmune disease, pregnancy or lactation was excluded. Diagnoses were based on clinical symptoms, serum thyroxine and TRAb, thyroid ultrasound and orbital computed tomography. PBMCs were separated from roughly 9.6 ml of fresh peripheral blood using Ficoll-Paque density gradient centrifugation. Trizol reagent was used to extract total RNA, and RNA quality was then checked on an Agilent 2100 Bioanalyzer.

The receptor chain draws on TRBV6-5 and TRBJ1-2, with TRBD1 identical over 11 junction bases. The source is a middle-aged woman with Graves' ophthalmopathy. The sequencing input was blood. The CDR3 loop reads CASSYGTGGNGYTF. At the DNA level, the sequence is TGTGCCAGCAGTTACGGGACAGGGGGTAATGGCTACACCTTC.